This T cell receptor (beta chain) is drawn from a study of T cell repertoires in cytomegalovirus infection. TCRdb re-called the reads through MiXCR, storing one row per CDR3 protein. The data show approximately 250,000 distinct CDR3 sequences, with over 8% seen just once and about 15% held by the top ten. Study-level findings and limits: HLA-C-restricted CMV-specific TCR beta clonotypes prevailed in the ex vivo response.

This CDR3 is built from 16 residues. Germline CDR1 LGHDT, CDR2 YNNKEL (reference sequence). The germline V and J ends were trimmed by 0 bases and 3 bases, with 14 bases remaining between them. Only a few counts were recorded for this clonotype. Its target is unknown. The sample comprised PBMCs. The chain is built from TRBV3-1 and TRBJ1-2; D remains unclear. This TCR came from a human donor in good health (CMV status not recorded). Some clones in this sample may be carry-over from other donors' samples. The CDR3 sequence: CASSQDRPRRYYGYTF. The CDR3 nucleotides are TGTGCCAGCAGCCAAGATCGACCCCGACGGTACTATGGCTACACCTTC.